This T cell receptor (beta chain) comes out of a study of T cells expressing NK-cell markers. Across the study: Sorted CD3+CD56+NKG2C+, CD3+CD56+NKG2C- and CD3+CD56-NKG2C+ T-cell subsets were beta-chain profiled. Study-wide results and caveats: Dominant NKG2C+ clonotypes were found to form about 1.0-7.5% of CD8+ T cells in about 6 donors.

TCR beta cDNA was made by 5'RACE template switching with UMIs. Each CDR3 protein gets one entry in TCRdb, which reprocessed the 5' RACE reads and gives no DNA. The sample table sets out under 600,000 distinct CDR3 sequences. Turning to this clonotype: The antigen is unknown.

CDR3 length equals 16 residues. The rearrangement uses TRBV12-3 or TRBV12-4 and TRBJ1-2; the D call from TCRdb, TRBD1, cannot be confirmed without DNA. This sequence was found in a woman between 45 and 65 years old in good health. What was sequenced was blood T cells: a sorted CD56 or NKG2C T cell subset, CD4+ or CD8+ T cells, or bulk PBMC T cells (not recorded which). CDR3 amino acids: CASKGGRGSPNYGYTF.